This record looks at one TCR beta chain sequence and its context. The antigen remains undetermined. Each donor was nominally healthy when sampled (though unrecorded immune exposures were likely). This record belongs to a study of cytomegalovirus exposure and HLA in healthy donors. Study details: Earlier work reported 95 million to 130 million unique TCR beta sequences from some 170 million T cells. Among the roughly 400 genotyped donors, more than 70% were placed in the Caucasian-associated ancestry cluster. Study-wide results and caveats: The study had only CMV serostatus as immune exposure information.

The primer mix had 60 Vbeta and 13 Jbeta primers. Sequencing used immunoSEQ multiplex PCR; TCRdb keeps in-frame clones, though not all of them. The repertoire holds some 140,000 clones, with under 85% as singletons. V was trimmed by 2 bases and J by 17 bases, leaving 15 bases between them. CDR3 length: 12 residues. Per germline, CDR1 SGHTA and CDR2 FQGNSA. The TCR was taken from a young man in good health and CMV-seronegative. This chain links TRBV7-2 with TRBJ1-4, with D perhaps matching TRBD1 (6 bases). What was sequenced was PBMCs. The CDR3 spells CASSLSAGVKFF. DNA of the CDR3: TGTGCCAGCAGCTTATCCGCAGGGGTTAAATTTTTT.